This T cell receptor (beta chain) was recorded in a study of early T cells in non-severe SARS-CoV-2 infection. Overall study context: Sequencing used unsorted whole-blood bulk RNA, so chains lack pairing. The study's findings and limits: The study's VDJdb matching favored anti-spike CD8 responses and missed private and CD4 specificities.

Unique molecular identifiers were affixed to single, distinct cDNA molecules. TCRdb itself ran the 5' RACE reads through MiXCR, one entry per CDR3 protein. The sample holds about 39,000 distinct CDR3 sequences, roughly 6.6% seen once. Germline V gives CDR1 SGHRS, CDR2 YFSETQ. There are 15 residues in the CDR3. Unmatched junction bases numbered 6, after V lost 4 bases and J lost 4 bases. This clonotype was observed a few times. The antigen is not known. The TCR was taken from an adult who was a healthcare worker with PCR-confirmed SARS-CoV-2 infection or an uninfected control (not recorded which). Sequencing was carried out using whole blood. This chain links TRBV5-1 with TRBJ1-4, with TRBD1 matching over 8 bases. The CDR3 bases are TGCGCCAGCAGCCCACGGACAGGGAGTAATGAAAAACTGTTTTTT. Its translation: CASSPRTGSNEKLFF.